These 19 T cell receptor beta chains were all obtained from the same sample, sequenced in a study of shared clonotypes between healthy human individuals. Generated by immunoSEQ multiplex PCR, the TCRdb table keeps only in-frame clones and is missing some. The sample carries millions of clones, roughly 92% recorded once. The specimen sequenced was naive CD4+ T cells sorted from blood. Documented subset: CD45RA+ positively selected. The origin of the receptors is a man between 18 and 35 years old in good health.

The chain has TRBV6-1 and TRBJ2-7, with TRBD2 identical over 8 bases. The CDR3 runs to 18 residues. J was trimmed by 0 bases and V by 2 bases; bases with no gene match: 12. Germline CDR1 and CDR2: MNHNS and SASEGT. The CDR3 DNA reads TGTGCCAGCAGTGAAAGCGGGAGTAGGGGAAAGAGCTCCTACGAGCAGTACTTC. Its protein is CASSESGSRGKSSYEQYF.

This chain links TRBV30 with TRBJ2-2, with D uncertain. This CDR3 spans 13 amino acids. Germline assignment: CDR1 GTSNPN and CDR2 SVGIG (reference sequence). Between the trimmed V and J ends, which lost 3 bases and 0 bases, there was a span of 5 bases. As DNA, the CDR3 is TGTGCCTGGAGCGCGTCGAACACCGGGGAGCTGTTTTTT. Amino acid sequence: CAWSASNTGELFF. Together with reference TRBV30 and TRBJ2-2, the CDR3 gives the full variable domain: SQTIHQWPATLVQPVGSPLSLECTVEGTSNPNLYWYRQAAGRGLQLLFYSVGIGQISSEVPQNLSASRPQDRQFILSSKKLLLSDSGFYLCAWSASNTGELFFGEGSRLTVL.

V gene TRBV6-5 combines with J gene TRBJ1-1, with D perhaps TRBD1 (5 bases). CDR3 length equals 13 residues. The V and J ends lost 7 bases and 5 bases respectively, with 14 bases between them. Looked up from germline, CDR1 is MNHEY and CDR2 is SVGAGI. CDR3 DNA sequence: TGTGCCAGCACACGGGGGGTTGGGACTGAAGCTTTCTTT. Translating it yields CASTRGVGTEAFF.

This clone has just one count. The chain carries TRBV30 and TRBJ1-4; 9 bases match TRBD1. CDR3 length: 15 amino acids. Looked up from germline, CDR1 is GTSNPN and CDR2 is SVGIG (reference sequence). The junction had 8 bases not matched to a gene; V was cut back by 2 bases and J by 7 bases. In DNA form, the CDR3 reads TGTGCCTGGAGTACGTTACAGGGGGCCGGTGAAAAACTGTTTTTT. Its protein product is CAWSTLQGAGEKLFF. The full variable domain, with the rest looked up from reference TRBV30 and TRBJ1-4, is SQTIHQWPATLVQPVGSPLSLECTVEGTSNPNLYWYRQAAGRGLQLLFYSVGIGQISSEVPQNLSASRPQDRQFILSSKKLLLSDSGFYLCAWSTLQGAGEKLFFGSGTQLSVL.

CDR3 sequence (DNA): TGTGCCAGCAGCTTACGCAGGCGGGACACCGGGGAGCTGTTTTTT. Its translation is CASSLRRRDTGELFF. The chain uses TRBV7-2 and TRBJ2-2; TRBD2 is a possible D gene (5 bases). CDR1 is SGHTA, CDR2 FQGNSA, per germline. Deletions cut 2 bases from V and 3 bases from J, with 10 bases between. The CDR3 spans 15 residues.

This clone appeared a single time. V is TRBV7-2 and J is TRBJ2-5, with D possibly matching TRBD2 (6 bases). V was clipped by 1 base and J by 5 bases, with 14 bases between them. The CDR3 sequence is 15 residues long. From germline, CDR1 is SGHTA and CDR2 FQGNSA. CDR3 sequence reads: CASSLGPGVSETQYF. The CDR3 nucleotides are TGTGCCAGCAGCTTAGGTCCGGGAGTGAGCGAGACCCAGTACTTC. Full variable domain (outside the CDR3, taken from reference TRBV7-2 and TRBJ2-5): GAGVSQSPSNKVTEKGKDVELRCDPISGHTALYWYRQSLGQGLEFLIYFQGNSAPDKSGLPSDRFSAERTGGSVSTLTIQRTQQEDSAVYLCASSLGPGVSETQYFGPGTRLLVL.

CDR3 in DNA: TGTGCCAGCAGTTCACAGACAGGGGTTATTGAAAAACTGTTTTTT. This sequence encodes CASSSQTGVIEKLFF. The genes are TRBV6-1 and TRBJ1-4; 8 bases are a match to TRBD1. This CDR3 is built from 15 residues. CDR1 and CDR2 (germline): MNHNS, SASEGT. V trimming: 5 bases; J trimming: 7 bases; junction bases outside the gene matches: 9.

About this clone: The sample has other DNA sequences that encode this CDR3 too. Here the CDR3 DNA reads TGTGCCAGCAGCTCCGGGACAGCCAACACTGAAGCTTTCTTT. Residues: CASSSGTANTEAFF. The chain links TRBV7-9 to TRBJ1-1; the match to TRBD1 covers 7 bases. CDR3 size: 14 residues. Losses at the gene ends were 4 bases for V and 2 bases for J; bases not matched to a gene: 4. Per the germline V gene, CDR1 is SEHNR and CDR2 is FQNEAQ (reference sequence).

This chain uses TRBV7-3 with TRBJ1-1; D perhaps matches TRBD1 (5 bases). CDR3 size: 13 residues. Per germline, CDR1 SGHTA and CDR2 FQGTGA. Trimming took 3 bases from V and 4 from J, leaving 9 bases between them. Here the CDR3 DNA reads TGTGCCAGCAGCTTCGATGGGGGCACTGAAGCTTTCTTT. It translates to CASSFDGGTEAFF.

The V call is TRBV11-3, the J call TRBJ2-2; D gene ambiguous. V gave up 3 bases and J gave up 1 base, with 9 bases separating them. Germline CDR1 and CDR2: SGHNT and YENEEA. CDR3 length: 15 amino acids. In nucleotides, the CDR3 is TGTGCCAGCAGCTTGAGAGGCCTGAACACCGGGGAGCTGTTTTTT. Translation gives CASSLRGLNTGELFF.

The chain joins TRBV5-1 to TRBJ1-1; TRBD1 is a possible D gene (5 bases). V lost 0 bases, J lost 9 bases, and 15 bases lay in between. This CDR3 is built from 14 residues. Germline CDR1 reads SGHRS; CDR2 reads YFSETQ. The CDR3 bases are TGCGCCAGCAGCTTGGGTGGGGCAGGGAGGCAAGCTTTCTTT. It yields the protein CASSLGGAGRQAFF.

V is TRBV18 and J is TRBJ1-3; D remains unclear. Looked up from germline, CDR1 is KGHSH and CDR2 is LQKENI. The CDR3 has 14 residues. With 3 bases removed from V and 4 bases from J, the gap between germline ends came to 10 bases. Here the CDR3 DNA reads TGTGCCAGCTCACCCGAGGCAGTGGGAAACACCATATATTTT. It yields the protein CASSPEAVGNTIYF.

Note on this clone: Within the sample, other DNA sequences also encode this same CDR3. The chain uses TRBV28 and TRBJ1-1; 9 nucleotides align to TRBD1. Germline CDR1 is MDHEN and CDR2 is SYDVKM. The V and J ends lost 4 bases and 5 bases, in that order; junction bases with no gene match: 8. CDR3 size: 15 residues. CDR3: CASSSLGQGGTEAFF. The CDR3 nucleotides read TGTGCCAGCAGTTCCTTGGGACAGGGAGGTACTGAAGCTTTCTTT.

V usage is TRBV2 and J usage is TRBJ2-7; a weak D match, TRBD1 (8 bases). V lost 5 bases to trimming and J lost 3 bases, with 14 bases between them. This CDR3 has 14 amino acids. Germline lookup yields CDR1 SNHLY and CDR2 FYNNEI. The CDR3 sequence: CASSSQGGNYEQYF. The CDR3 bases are TGTGCCAGCAGTTCACAGGGGGGGAACTACGAGCAGTACTTC.

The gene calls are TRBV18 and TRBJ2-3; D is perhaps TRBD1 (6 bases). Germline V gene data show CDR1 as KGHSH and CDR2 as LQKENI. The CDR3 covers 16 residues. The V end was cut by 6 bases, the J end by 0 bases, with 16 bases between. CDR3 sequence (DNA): TGTGCCAGCTCCGCCCGGGACACCTCTAGCACAGATACGCAGTATTTT. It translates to CASSARDTSSTDTQYF.

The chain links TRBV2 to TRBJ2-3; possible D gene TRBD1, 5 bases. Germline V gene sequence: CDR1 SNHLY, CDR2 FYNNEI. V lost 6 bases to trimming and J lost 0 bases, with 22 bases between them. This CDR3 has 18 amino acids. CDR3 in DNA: TGTGCCAGCAGGTCCCCTGATTGGACAAGTACTAGCACAGATACGCAGTATTTT. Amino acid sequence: CASRSPDWTSTSTDTQYF.

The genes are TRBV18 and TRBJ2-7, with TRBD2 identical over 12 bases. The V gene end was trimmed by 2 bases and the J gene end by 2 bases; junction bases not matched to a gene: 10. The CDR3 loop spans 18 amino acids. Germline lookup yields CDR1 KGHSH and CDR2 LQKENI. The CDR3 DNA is TGTGCCAGCTCACCAATTGCCGGCTCTAGCGGGGGGGCCTACGAGCAGTACTTC. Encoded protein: CASSPIAGSSGGAYEQYF.

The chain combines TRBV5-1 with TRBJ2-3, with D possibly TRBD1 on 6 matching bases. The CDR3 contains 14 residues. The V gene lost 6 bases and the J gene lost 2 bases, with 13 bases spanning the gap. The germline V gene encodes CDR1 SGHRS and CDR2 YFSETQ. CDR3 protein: CASNGGHVTDTQYF. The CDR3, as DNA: TGCGCCAGCAATGGGGGACACGTCACAGATACGCAGTATTTT.

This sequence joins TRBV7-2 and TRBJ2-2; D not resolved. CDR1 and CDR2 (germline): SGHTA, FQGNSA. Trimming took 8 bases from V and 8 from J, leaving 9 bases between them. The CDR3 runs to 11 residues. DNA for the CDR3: TGTGCCAGCGCCGGATCGGGGGAGCTGTTTTTT. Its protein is CASAGSGELFF. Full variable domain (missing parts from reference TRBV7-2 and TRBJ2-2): GAGVSQSPSNKVTEKGKDVELRCDPISGHTALYWYRQSLGQGLEFLIYFQGNSAPDKSGLPSDRFSAERTGGSVSTLTIQRTQQEDSAVYLCASAGSGELFFGEGSRLTVL.